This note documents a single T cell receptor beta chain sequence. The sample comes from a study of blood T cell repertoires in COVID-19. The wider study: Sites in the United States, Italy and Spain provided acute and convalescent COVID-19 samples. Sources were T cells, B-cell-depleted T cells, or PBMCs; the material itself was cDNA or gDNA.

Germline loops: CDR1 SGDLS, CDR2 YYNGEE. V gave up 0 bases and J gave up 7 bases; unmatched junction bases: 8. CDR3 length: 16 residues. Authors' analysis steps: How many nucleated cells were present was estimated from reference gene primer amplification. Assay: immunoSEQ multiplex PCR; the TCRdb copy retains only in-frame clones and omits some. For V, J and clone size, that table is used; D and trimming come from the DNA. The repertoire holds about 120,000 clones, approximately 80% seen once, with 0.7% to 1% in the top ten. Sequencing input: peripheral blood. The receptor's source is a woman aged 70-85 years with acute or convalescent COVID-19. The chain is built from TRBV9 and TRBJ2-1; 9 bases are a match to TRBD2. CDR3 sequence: CASSVASGGPENEQFF. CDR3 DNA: TGTGCCAGCAGCGTAGCCAGCGGGGGGCCAGAGAATGAGCAGTTCTTC.